Below, 27 T cell receptor beta chains from the same sample are listed, as sequenced in a study of memory CD4+ T cells and cytomegalovirus serostatus. Libraries were prepared by immunoSEQ multiplex PCR; TCRdb keeps only in-frame clonotypes and omits some of them. The data contain about 100,000 clones, about 80% of them singletons. Single viable CD3+CD4+CD8-CD45RO+ cells were sorted as the memory CD4+ T cells. The sample consisted of memory CD4+ T cells from blood. Receptors were obtained from an adult in good health and CMV-seropositive.

The CDR3 sequence: CASSLGRGSYNEQFF. The DNA for the CDR3 is TGTGCCAGCAGCTTAGGGCGGGGCTCCTACAATGAGCAGTTCTTC. The V gene is TRBV7-2, the J gene TRBJ2-1; a weak D match, TRBD2 (6 bases). The CDR3 is 15 amino acids. The V and J ends lost 1 base and 0 bases respectively, with 7 bases between them. Germline V gene sequence: CDR1 SGHTA, CDR2 FQGNSA.

This chain connects TRBV10-1 to TRBJ2-2; D gene ambiguous. This CDR3 has 13 amino acids. Trimming removed 3 bases at V and 4 bases at J, with 6 bases between. Germline V lookup: CDR1 WNHNN, CDR2 SYGVQD (reference sequence). CDR3 bases: TGCGCCAGCAGTGAAGAGCGCACCGGGGAGCTGTTTTTT. This encodes CASSEERTGELFF.

This clone was counted a few times. The rearrangement links TRBV19 to TRBJ2-2; D not resolved. Trimming left V 2 bases short and J 1 base short, with 5 bases between. The germline V gene encodes CDR1 LNHDA and CDR2 SQIVND (reference sequence). The CDR3 has 14 amino acids. The CDR3 nucleotides read TGTGCCAGTAGTATAAGGCAGAACACCGGGGAGCTGTTTTTT. It specifies CASSIRQNTGELFF.

This chain uses TRBV7-2 with TRBJ2-1; D is ambiguous. This CDR3 has 14 residues. From germline, CDR1 is SGHTA and CDR2 FQGNSA. V was trimmed by 7 bases and J by 3 bases, leaving 13 bases between them. Written as DNA, the CDR3 is TGTGCCAGCACCTCGGACCCTTTCTACAATGAGCAGTTCTTC. Its translation is CASTSDPFYNEQFF. Complete variable domain (other parts from reference TRBV7-2 and TRBJ2-1): GAGVSQSPSNKVTEKGKDVELRCDPISGHTALYWYRQSLGQGLEFLIYFQGNSAPDKSGLPSDRFSAERTGGSVSTLTIQRTQQEDSAVYLCASTSDPFYNEQFFGPGTRLTVL.

The chain combines TRBV2 with TRBJ1-3; the D is unclear. Trimming took 4 bases from V and 7 from J, leaving 11 bases between them. The CDR3 extends over 13 amino acids. CDR1 is SNHLY and CDR2 is FYNNEI in the germline V gene. The CDR3 DNA is TGTGCCAGCAGTGTCGAGGGTGCGAACACCATATATTTT. Protein sequence: CASSVEGANTIYF.

V and J are TRBV6-6 and TRBJ1-1, with D maybe TRBD1 (5 bases). The germline CDR1 and CDR2 sequences are MNHNY and SVGAGI (reference sequence). The CDR3 spans 12 residues. The V gene lost 6 bases and the J gene lost 3 bases, with 8 bases spanning the gap. The CDR3: CASSDSYTEAFF. The CDR3 bases are TGTGCCAGCAGCGACAGTTACACTGAAGCTTTCTTT.

In DNA, the CDR3 is TGCAGCGTTGAAACGGGCGTAGGACGCGAAAACATTCAGTACTTC. This gives the protein CSVETGVGRENIQYF. V is TRBV29-1 and J is TRBJ2-4; D is ambiguous. The germline V gene has CDR1 SQVTM and CDR2 ANQGSEA. Deletions cut 2 bases from V and 5 bases from J, with 16 bases between. This CDR3 has 15 residues. The full variable domain, in which reference TRBV29-1 and TRBJ2-4 provide the parts outside the CDR3, is SAVISQKPSRDICQRGTSLTIQCQVDSQVTMMFWYRQQPGQSLTLIATANQGSEATYESGFVIDKFPISRPNLTFSTLTVSNMSPEDSSIYLCSVETGVGRENIQYFGAGTRLSVL.

J is TRBJ2-2 and V is TRBV2; D could derive from TRBD1 or TRBD2 (6 bases each). Trimming shortened V by 1 base and J by 6 bases, and 9 bases separated the two germline ends. This CDR3 is built from 14 residues. Per germline, CDR1 SNHLY and CDR2 FYNNEI. Here the CDR3 reads CASSEERGAGELFF. The CDR3 DNA follows: TGTGCCAGCAGTGAAGAGAGGGGGGCCGGGGAGCTGTTTTTT.

V and J are TRBV7-9 and TRBJ1-2; a possible D gene is TRBD1 (6 bases). Trimming removed 0 bases from V and 8 bases from J, with 16 bases in between. This CDR3 is built from 15 residues. The germline V gene has CDR1 SEHNR and CDR2 FQNEAQ (reference sequence). The CDR3 DNA sequence: TGTGCCAGCAGCTTAGCTCTAAACCAGGGGCAGGGCTACACCTTC. Translation gives CASSLALNQGQGYTF.

The J gene is TRBJ2-5, the V gene TRBV28; 11 bases are a match to TRBD1. The V gene's germline CDR1 is MDHEN and CDR2 SYDVKM. J lost 5 bases, V lost 4 bases, and 12 bases had no gene match. This CDR3 has 17 residues. CDR3 in amino acids: CASSWLGWGTGGETQYF. CDR3 in DNA: TGTGCCAGCAGTTGGCTTGGTTGGGGGACAGGGGGTGAGACCCAGTACTTC.

This chain connects TRBV10-3 to TRBJ2-1; D remains unclear. The CDR3 has 14 amino acids. Germline values: CDR1 ENHRY, CDR2 SYGVKD. V was trimmed by 3 bases and J by 7 bases, leaving 13 bases between them. The CDR3 DNA is TGTGCCATCAGTGACCAGACCCTCTCGAATGAGCAGTTCTTC. Its translation: CAISDQTLSNEQFF.

This clone showed up just once. The chain couples TRBV4-3 to TRBJ2-1; 7 bases fit TRBD1. J gave up 9 bases and V 0 bases, and 5 bases lay outside the gene matches. There are 14 residues in the CDR3. CDR1 is LGHNA and CDR2 is YSLEER in the germline V gene. The CDR3 loop reads CASSQEKGAGEQFF. The CDR3 DNA reads as TGCGCCAGCAGCCAAGAGAAGGGGGCAGGTGAGCAGTTCTTC.

This chain links TRBV9 with TRBJ2-1; the D call may be TRBD1 or TRBD2 (6 bases each). The germline V gene encodes CDR1 SGDLS and CDR2 YYNGEE. The CDR3 covers 15 residues. Deletions cut 4 bases from V and 4 bases from J, with 15 bases between. CDR3 in DNA: TGTGCCAGCAGCCGGTCCGGGGGCCCATACAATGAGCAGTTCTTC. It is translated as CASSRSGGPYNEQFF.

The chain is built from TRBV7-3 and TRBJ2-1, with D perhaps matching TRBD2 (5 bases). The CDR3 consists of 15 residues. Germline V gene sequence: CDR1 SGHTA, CDR2 FQGTGA. V lost 2 bases and J 7 bases, leaving 15 bases between the germline ends. The CDR3 here is CASSLGSSTANEQFF. For the CDR3, the DNA is TGTGCCAGCAGCTTAGGATCTAGCACAGCGAATGAGCAGTTCTTC.

This clone was detected only a few times. The chain uses TRBV5-5 and TRBJ2-7, with 7 positions matching TRBD2. The germline V gene encodes CDR1 SGHKS and CDR2 YYEKEE (reference sequence). J gave up 1 base and V 2 bases, and 6 bases lay outside the gene matches. The CDR3 length is 15 residues. CDR3 in DNA: TGTGCCAGCAGCTTCCAAGCGGGGCCTTCCTACGAGCAGTACTTC. Amino acids: CASSFQAGPSYEQYF.

The rearrangement uses TRBV7-2 and TRBJ1-2, with TRBD1 matching over 9 bases. This CDR3 is built from 15 residues. After removal of 3 bases from V and 4 bases from J, the junction contained 6 bases not matched to a gene. Germline V gene lookup returns CDR1 SGHTA and CDR2 FQGNSA. The CDR3 sequence: CASSLGTGTAYGYTF. The CDR3 region has the DNA TGTGCCAGCAGCTTGGGGACAGGGACGGCCTATGGCTACACCTTC. Full variable domain (rest looked up from reference TRBV7-2 and TRBJ1-2): GAGVSQSPSNKVTEKGKDVELRCDPISGHTALYWYRQSLGQGLEFLIYFQGNSAPDKSGLPSDRFSAERTGGSVSTLTIQRTQQEDSAVYLCASSLGTGTAYGYTFGSGTRLTVV.

The chain links TRBV11-2 to TRBJ1-1; perhaps TRBD1 as D (5 bases). V dropped 5 bases and J dropped 2 bases, with 9 bases sitting between them. CDR1 is SGHAT, CDR2 FQNNGV, per germline. The CDR3 covers 13 residues. The DNA for the CDR3 is TGTGCCAGCAGCCGGGACTTCAACACTGAAGCTTTCTTT. As protein: CASSRDFNTEAFF.

The rearrangement uses TRBV11-2 and TRBJ2-5; the match to TRBD1 covers 7 bases. The CDR3 length is 13 residues. J gave up 2 bases and V 4 bases, and 1 base lay outside the gene matches. In germline, CDR1 is SGHAT, CDR2 FQNNGV. CDR3 in amino acids: CASSSGQQETQYF. The CDR3 DNA reads TGTGCCAGCAGCTCGGGACAGCAAGAGACCCAGTACTTC. The variable domain in full, with the rest retrieved from reference TRBV11-2 and TRBJ2-5, is EAGVAQSPRYKIIEKRQSVAFWCNPISGHATLYWYQQILGQGPKLLIQFQNNGVVDDSQLPKDRFSAERLKGVDSTLKIQPAKLEDSAVYLCASSSGQQETQYFGPGTRLLVL.

The V call is TRBV5-1, the J call TRBJ2-1; TRBD2 matches 14 bases. V lost 4 bases to trimming and J lost 6 bases; unmatched junction nucleotides: 6. The germline V gene has CDR1 SGHRS and CDR2 YFSETQ. CDR3 length: 16 residues. DNA for the CDR3: TGCGCCAGCAGCCCGACGACTAGCGGGAGGGCCAATGAGCAGTTCTTC. Its protein is CASSPTTSGRANEQFF. The complete variable domain, with remaining parts taken from reference TRBV5-1 and TRBJ2-1, reads KAGVTQTPRYLIKTRGQQVTLSCSPISGHRSVSWYQQTPGQGLQFLFEYFSETQRNKGNFPGRFSGRQFSNSRSEMNVSTLELGDSALYLCASSPTTSGRANEQFFGPGTRLTVL.

This chain uses TRBV4-2 with TRBJ2-1, with D possibly being TRBD2 (6 bases). The germline V gene has CDR1 LGHNA and CDR2 YNFKEQ. V lost 3 bases and J lost 10, with 13 bases in between. The CDR3 contains 13 residues. The CDR3 bases are TGTGCCAGCAGCCAGCGGGACCTGAGAGAGCAGTTCTTC. Translation: CASSQRDLREQFF.

The rearrangement uses TRBV25-1 and TRBJ2-5; D gene uncertain. Germline CDR1 reads MGHDK; CDR2 reads SYGVNS. V dropped 5 bases and J dropped 5 bases, with 12 bases sitting between them. The CDR3 has 13 residues. CDR3 DNA: TGTGCCAGCAGTAAAAATAATGGGGAGACCCAGTACTTC. Its protein is CASSKNNGETQYF.

V is TRBV30 and J is TRBJ2-5, with a weak D call TRBD1 (6 bases). CDR1 and CDR2 (germline): GTSNPN, SVGIG (reference sequence). The V gene lost 3 bases and the J gene lost 4 bases, with 9 bases spanning the gap. CDR3 length: 12 amino acids. CDR3: CAWRGTRETQYF. The CDR3 DNA follows: TGTGCCTGGAGAGGGACAAGAGAGACCCAGTACTTC.

CDR3 amino acids: CASRTGTGSEKLFF. The CDR3 DNA reads TGCGCCAGCAGAACCGGGACAGGGTCCGAAAAACTGTTTTTT. The chain combines TRBV5-1 with TRBJ1-4; TRBD1 agrees at 9 bases. Germline V gene sequence: CDR1 SGHRS, CDR2 YFSETQ. V shed 5 bases, J shed 8 bases, and the junction held 7 bases outside the gene matches. There are 14 residues in the CDR3.

The chain links TRBV7-8 to TRBJ1-3; D call uncertain. The CDR3 contains 13 residues. CDR1 is SGHVS and CDR2 is FQNEAQ in the germline V gene. V shed 0 bases and J shed 4 bases, with 4 bases lying between them. CDR3 loop: CASSLAPGNTIYF. As DNA, the CDR3 is TGTGCCAGCAGCTTAGCCCCAGGAAACACCATATATTTT.

In DNA, the CDR3 is TGCGCCAGCAGACTATCGCCAGCGGGAGAATACAATGAGCAGTTCTTC. Translating gives CASRLSPAGEYNEQFF. The gene calls are TRBV5-1 and TRBJ2-1, with 8 positions matching TRBD2. Germline-derived CDR1 and CDR2 are SGHRS and YFSETQ. J gave up 4 bases and V 5 bases, and 11 bases lay outside the gene matches. The CDR3 is 16 amino acids. The variable domain in full, completed from reference TRBV5-1 and TRBJ2-1, reads KAGVTQTPRYLIKTRGQQVTLSCSPISGHRSVSWYQQTPGQGLQFLFEYFSETQRNKGNFPGRFSGRQFSNSRSEMNVSTLELGDSALYLCASRLSPAGEYNEQFFGPGTRLTVL.

The chain links TRBV18 to TRBJ1-4, with 7 bases matching TRBD1. V lost 2 bases, J lost 10 bases, and 10 bases stayed unmatched. This CDR3 contains 15 residues. In germline, CDR1 is KGHSH, CDR2 LQKENI. The CDR3 sequence: CASSPAVGTAVKLFF. CDR3 DNA sequence: TGTGCCAGCTCACCAGCGGTAGGGACAGCCGTAAAACTGTTTTTT.

The chain combines TRBV28 with TRBJ1-2; the D is unclear. V lost 2 bases and J 8 bases, leaving 9 bases between the germline ends. CDR1 and CDR2 from the germline V gene are MDHEN and SYDVKM. CDR3 length equals 12 residues. This chain's CDR3 is CASSLINRGYTF. The CDR3 DNA is TGTGCCAGCAGTTTAATTAACAGAGGCTACACCTTC.